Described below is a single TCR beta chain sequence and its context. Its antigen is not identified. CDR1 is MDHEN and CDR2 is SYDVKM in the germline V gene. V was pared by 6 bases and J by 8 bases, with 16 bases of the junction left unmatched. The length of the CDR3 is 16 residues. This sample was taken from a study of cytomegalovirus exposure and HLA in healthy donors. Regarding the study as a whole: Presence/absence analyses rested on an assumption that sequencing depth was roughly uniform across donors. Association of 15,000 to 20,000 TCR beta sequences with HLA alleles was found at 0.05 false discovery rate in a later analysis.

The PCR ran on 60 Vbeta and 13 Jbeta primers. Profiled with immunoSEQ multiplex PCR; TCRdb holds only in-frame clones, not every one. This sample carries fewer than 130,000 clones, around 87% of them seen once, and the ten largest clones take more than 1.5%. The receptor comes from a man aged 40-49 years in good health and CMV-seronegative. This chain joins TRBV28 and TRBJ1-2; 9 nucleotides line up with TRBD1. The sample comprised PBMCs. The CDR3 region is CASRSRSGTGLVGYTF. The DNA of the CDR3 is TGTGCCAGCAGGTCCAGATCCGGGACAGGGTTAGTCGGCTACACCTTC.